This T cell receptor (beta chain) was observed in a study of regulatory T cells in long-lasting Graves disease. Background on the study: The study counted Graves' disease as persistent given over 5 years of antithyroid drugs and positive TSH receptor antibodies.

Arm-PCR with iRepertoire HTBI primers amplified the CDR3 regions for these TCR beta libraries. TCRdb re-called the multiplex PCR reads through MiXCR, storing one row per CDR3 protein. This sample has a few hundred thousand distinct CDR3 sequences, with 23% found just once. This sample's time point: persistent/refractory GD, antithyroid drugs over 5 years with positive TRAb. Preparation of the TCR library used RNA extracted from PBMCs. The ends were cut back, 3 bases at V and 0 bases at J, with 12 bases in the middle. This CDR3 has 15 amino acids. In its sample, this clonotype was seen a few times. Its antigen is undetermined. Study outcomes and limitations: Persistent disease samples used TRBV28, TRBJ1-2 and TRBJ2-5 preferentially.

J is TRBJ2-7 and V is TRBV12-3 or TRBV12-4; tentatively, D is TRBD1 or TRBD2 (5 bases each). This specimen consisted of peripheral blood mononuclear cells (PBMCs), obtained when the disease was refractory, from a patient treated with antithyroid drugs. This receptor was obtained from a female donor with Graves disease. CDR3 coding DNA: TGTGCCAGCAGTTTTGGCAGGGACCGCTCCTACGAGCAGTACTTC. Protein: CASSFGRDRSYEQYF.